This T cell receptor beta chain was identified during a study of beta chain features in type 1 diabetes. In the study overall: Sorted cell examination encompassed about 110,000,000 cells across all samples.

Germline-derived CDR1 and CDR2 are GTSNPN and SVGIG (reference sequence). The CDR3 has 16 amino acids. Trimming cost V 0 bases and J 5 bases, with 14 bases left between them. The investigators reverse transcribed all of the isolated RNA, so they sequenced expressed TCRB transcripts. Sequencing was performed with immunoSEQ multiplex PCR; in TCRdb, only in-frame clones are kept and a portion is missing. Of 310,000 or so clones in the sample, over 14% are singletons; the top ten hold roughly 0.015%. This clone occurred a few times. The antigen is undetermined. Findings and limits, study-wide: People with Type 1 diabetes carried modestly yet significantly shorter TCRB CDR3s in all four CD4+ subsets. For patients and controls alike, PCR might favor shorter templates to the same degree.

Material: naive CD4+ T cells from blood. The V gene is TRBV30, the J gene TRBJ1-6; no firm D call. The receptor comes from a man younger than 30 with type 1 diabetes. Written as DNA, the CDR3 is TGTGCCTGGAGTGTACTCCCCAAGGGAGATAATTCACCCCTCCACTTT. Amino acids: CAWSVLPKGDNSPLHF.